This T cell receptor beta chain was found in a study of blood T cell repertoires in COVID-19. For the study at large: Nucleic acid was either cDNA or gDNA, and it came from T cells, B-cell-depleted T cells, or PBMCs.

Methods used by the authors: By means of reference gene primer amplification, nucleated cell counts were estimated. Libraries were prepared by immunoSEQ multiplex PCR; TCRdb keeps only in-frame clonotypes and omits some of them. Clonal size and the V and J genes are those of that table, whereas D and trimming came from the DNA. The data hold around 700,000 clones, with 80% to 90% observed a single time. The CDR3 is 13 amino acids. Looked up from germline, CDR1 is ENHRY and CDR2 is SYGVKD. Between the trimmed V and J ends, which lost 6 bases and 5 bases, there was a span of 13 bases. The chain recombines TRBV10-3 with TRBJ1-1, with D possibly matching TRBD1 (5 bases). Sequenced: peripheral blood. This sequence originates from a woman aged 18-29 years with acute or convalescent COVID-19. The CDR3 bases are TGTGCCATCAGCCAGGACGGGGGAACTGAAGCTTTCTTT. It specifies CAISQDGGTEAFF.